This T cell receptor (beta chain) was profiled in a study of cytomegalovirus exposure and HLA in healthy donors. In germline, CDR1 is MNHEY, CDR2 SVGAGI. CDR3 length: 15 residues. Trimming cost V 5 bases and J 3 bases; bases outside gene matches: 4. Using immunoSEQ multiplex PCR, the repertoire was profiled, and TCRdb retains in-frame clones only, with some absent. This table holds fewer than 200,000 clones, roughly nine tenths found once. Note on this clone: The sample contains more than one DNA sequence encoding this CDR3.

The study drew the donors from its approximately 120-subject validation cohort, separate from the approximately 700-subject first cohort. Input material: PBMCs. The source is a man aged 18 to 35 in good health and CMV-seropositive. The chain joins TRBV6-5 to TRBJ1-3, with 10 bases lining up with TRBD1. This CDR3 reads CASSPDRGSGNTIYF. The CDR3 nucleotides are TGTGCCAGCAGTCCGGACAGGGGGAGTGGAAACACCATATATTTT.